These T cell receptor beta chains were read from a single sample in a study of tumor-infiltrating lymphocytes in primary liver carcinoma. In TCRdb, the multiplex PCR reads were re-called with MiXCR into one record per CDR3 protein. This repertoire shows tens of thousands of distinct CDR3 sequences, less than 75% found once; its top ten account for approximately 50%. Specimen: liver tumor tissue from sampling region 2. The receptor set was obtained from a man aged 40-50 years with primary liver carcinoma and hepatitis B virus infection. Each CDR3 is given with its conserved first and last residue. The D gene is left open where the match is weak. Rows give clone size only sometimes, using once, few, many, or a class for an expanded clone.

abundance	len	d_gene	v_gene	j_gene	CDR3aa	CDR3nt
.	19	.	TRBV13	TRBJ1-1	CASSLYPQPWTGLDTEAFF	TGTGCCAGCAGCTTATACCCCCAACCCTGGACGGGCCTGGACACTGAAGCTTTCTTT
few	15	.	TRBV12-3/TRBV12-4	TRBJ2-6	CASSLRAAGVNVLTF	TGTGCCAGCAGTTTACGGGCCGCTGGGGTCAACGTCCTGACTTTC
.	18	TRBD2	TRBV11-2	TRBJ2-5	CASSLDSWSSGRGVTQYF	TGTGCCAGCAGCTTAGATTCATGGTCTAGCGGGAGAGGAGTGACCCAGTACTTC
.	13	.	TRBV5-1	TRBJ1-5	CASSHEGDQPQHF	TGCGCCAGCAGCCATGAAGGGGATCAGCCCCAGCATTTC
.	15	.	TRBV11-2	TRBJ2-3	CASTAGRVTMDTQYF	TGTGCCAGCACCGCCGGGAGAGTAACTATGGATACGCAGTATTTT
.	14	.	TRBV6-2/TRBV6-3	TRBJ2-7	CANKRLQDDYEQYF	TGTGCCAACAAAAGACTACAGGATGACTACGAGCAGTACTTC
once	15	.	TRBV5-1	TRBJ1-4	CASSFGQSANERLFF	TGCGCCAGCAGCTTCGGCCAATCGGCTAATGAAAGACTGTTTTTC
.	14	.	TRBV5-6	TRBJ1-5	CAGSFGRNNQPQHF	TGTGCTGGCAGCTTCGGACGGAACAATCAGCCCCAGCATTTT
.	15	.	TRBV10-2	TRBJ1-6	CANSRRTGVDSPLHF	TGCGCCAACAGCCGCCGGACTGGGGTCGATTCACCCCTCCACTTT
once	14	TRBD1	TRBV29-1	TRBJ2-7	CSVVLGQGACDQYF	TGCAGTGTTGTGTTGGGACAGGGGGCTTGCGATCAATACTTC
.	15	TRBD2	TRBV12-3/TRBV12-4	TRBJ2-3	CASSLAGSEGNTQYF	TGTGCCAGCAGTCTAGCGGGAAGTGAGGGGAATACGCAATATTTT
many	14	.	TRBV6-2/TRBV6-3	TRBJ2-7	CASSYLKGFGEQYF	TGTGCCAGCAGTTACTTGAAGGGGTTCGGGGAGCAGTACTTC
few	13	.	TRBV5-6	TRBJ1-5	CASSSLGDQPQHF	TGTGCCAGTAGCTCCTTAGGAGATCAGCCCCAGCATTTT
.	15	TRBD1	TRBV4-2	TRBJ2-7	CASSPWDRGGHEQYF	TGTGCCAGCAGCCCCTGGGACAGGGGAGGCCACGAGCAGTACTTC
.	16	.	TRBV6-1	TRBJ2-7	CASSALKGWAAYEQCF	TGTGCCAGCAGTGCCCTGAAGGGATGGGCCGCCTACGAGCAGTGCTTC
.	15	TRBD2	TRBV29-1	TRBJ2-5	CSVRTRGSWVETQYF	TGCAGCGTTCGGACTAGAGGGAGTTGGGTAGAGACCCAGTACTTC
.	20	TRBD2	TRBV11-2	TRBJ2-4	CASSLPTLASGQMGKNIQYF	TGTGCCAGCAGCCTTCCCACGTTGGCTAGCGGGCAGATGGGGAAAAACATTCAGTACTTC
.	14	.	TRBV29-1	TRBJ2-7	CSVALWDNSYEQYF	TGCAGTGTCGCCCTTTGGGACAACTCCTACGAGCAGTACTTC
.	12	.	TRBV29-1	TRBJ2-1	CSRLQGFDEQFF	TGCAGTAGACTACAGGGTTTTGATGAGCAGTTCTTC
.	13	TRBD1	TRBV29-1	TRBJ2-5	CSMWTGVEDTQYF	TGCAGCATGTGGACAGGGGTGGAAGATACGCAGTACTTC
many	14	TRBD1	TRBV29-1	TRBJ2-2	CSVERQGRGGELFF	TGCAGCGTTGAGAGACAGGGACGGGGCGGGGAGCTGTTTTTT
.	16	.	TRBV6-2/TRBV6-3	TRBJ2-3	CASSFLGRLGGDTQYF	TGTGCCAGCAGCTTCCTAGGACGGCTTGGGGGAGATACGCAGTATTTT
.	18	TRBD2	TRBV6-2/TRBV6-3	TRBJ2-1	CASSYLPGTSGSWDELFF	TGTGCCAGCAGCTACCTCCCCGGGACTAGCGGGAGTTGGGATGAGCTGTTCTTC
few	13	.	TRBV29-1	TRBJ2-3	CSVGGASGDAQYF	TGCAGCGTAGGGGGGGCATCGGGGGATGCGCAGTATTTT
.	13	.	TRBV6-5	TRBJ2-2	CASSSRQKGELFF	TGTGCCAGCAGTTCTAGACAGAAGGGGGAGCTGTTTTTT
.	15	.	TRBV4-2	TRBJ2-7	CASSQDKGSGCEQYF	TGTGCCAGTAGCCAAGATAAGGGGAGCGGCTGCGAGCAGTACTTC
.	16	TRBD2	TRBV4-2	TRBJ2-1	CASSHESSGNNNEQFF	TGTGCCAGCAGCCACGAGAGCAGCGGGAACAACAATGAGCAGTTCTTC
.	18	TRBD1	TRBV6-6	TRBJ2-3	CASSFQLLAGGYTDTQYF	TGTGCCAGCAGTTTTCAACTTCTGGCAGGGGGATACACAGATACGCAGTATTTT
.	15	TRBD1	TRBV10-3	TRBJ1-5	CATRRGREINQPQHF	TGTGCCACTCGGAGGGGGCGGGAAATTAATCAGCCCCAGCATTTT
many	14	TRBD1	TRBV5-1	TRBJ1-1	CASSYQDRDREAFF	TGCGCCAGCAGCTACCAGGACAGGGACAGGGAAGCTTTCTTT
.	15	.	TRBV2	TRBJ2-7	CASCKNRAVSYEQYF	TGTGCCAGCTGTAAGAACAGGGCAGTCTCCTACGAGCAGTACTTC
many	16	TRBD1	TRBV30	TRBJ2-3	CAWSVGTGAGTDTQYF	TGTGCCTGGAGTGTAGGGACAGGGGCAGGGACAGATACGCAGTATTTT
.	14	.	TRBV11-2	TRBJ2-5	CASSLGTARETQYF	TGTGCCAGCAGCTTAGGGACAGCGCGAGAGACCCAGTACTTC
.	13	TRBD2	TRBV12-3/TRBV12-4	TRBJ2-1	CASEPGGYNVQFF	TGTGCCAGTGAACCGGGAGGCTACAATGTGCAATTCTTC
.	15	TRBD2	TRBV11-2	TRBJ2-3	CASSYSGLAGDTQYF	TGTGCCAGCAGCTATTCGGGACTAGCGGGAGACACGCAGTATTTT
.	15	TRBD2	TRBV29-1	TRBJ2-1	CSAEGLAGAPNKQFF	TGCAGCGCCGAGGGTCTGGCGGGAGCTCCCAATAAGCAGTTCTTC
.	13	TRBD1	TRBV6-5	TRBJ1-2	CASKYDRGRSYTF	TGTGCCAGCAAATATGACAGGGGAAGAAGCTACACCTTC
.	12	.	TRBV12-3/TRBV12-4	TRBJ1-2	CASGLEGRGYTF	TGTGCCAGCGGTTTAGAGGGTCGCGGCTACACCTTC
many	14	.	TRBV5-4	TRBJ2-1	CASSLEGRGGEQFF	TGTGCCAGCAGCTTGGAAGGCAGGGGAGGAGAGCAGTTCTTC
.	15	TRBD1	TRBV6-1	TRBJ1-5	CASSVTGAFNLPQHF	TGTGCCAGCAGTGTTACAGGGGCCTTCAATCTGCCCCAGCATTTT
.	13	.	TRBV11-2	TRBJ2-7	CASSFPAGYEQYF	TGTGCCAGCAGCTTTCCGGCGGGGTACGAGCAGTACTTC
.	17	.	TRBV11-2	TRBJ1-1	CASSLGWGAKEKTEALF	TGTGCCAGCAGCTTAGGATGGGGGGCGAAAGAGAAAACTGAAGCTCTCTTT
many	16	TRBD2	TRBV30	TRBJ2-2	CAFWTSGRRLSGELFF	TGTGCCTTCTGGACTAGCGGGAGACGATTATCCGGGGAGCTGTTTTTT
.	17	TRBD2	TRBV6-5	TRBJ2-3	CVNHEQDGRKETDTHYF	TGTGTCAACCACGAACAGGACGGGAGGAAGGAGACAGATACGCACTATTTT
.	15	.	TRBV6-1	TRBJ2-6	CASSGRADGANVLTF	TGTGCCAGCAGTGGGAGGGCCGATGGGGCCAACGTGCTGACTTTC
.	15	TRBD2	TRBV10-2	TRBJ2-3	CATNEPSGAPNTQYF	TGCGCCACCAATGAACCGAGCGGGGCCCCCAATACGCAGTACTTT
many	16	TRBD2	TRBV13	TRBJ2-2	CASSLGAGVSTGELFF	TGTGCCAGCAGTCTCGGAGCGGGAGTTAGTACCGGGGAGCTGTTTTTT
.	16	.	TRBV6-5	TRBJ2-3	CASSPASDARTHMQYF	TGTGCCAGCAGCCCGGCCTCGGACGCCCGCACACATATGCAGTATTTT
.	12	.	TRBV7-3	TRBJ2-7	CTSSFRVHEQYF	TGTACCAGCAGCTTCAGGGTCCACGAGCAGTACTTC
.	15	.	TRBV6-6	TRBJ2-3	CASSLDLGGTDTQYF	TGTGCCAGCAGTCTCGACCTAGGGGGCACAGATACGCAGTATTTT
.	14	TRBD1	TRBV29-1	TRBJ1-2	CSCSLDRGVVGYTF	TGCAGCTGTTCCCTGGACAGGGGAGTAGTCGGCTACACCTTC
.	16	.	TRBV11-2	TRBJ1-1	CASSPSMGLANTEALF	TGTGCCAGCAGCCCATCCATGGGGTTGGCGAACACTGAAGCTCTCTTT